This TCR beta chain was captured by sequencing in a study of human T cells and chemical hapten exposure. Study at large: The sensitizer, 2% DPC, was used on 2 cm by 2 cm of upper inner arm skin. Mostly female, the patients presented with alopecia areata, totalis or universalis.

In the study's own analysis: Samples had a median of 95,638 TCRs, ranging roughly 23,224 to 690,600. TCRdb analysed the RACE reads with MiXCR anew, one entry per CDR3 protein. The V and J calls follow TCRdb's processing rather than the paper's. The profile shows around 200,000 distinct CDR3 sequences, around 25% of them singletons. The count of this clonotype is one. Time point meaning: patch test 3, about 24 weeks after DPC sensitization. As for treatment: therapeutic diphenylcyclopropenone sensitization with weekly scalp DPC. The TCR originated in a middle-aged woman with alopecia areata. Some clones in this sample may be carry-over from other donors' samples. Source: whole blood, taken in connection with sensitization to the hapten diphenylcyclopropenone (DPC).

Written as DNA, the CDR3 is TGCAGTCCGCCCGTCCAGGGAACTTATACGCAGTATTTT. It specifies CSPPVQGTYTQYF. This chain uses TRBV20-1 with TRBJ2-3, with a tentative D call TRBD1 (5 bases). Per germline, CDR1 DFQATT and CDR2 SNEGSKA (reference sequence). The V gene lost 8 bases and the J gene lost 7 bases, with 19 bases spanning the gap. The CDR3 is made up of 13 amino acids.